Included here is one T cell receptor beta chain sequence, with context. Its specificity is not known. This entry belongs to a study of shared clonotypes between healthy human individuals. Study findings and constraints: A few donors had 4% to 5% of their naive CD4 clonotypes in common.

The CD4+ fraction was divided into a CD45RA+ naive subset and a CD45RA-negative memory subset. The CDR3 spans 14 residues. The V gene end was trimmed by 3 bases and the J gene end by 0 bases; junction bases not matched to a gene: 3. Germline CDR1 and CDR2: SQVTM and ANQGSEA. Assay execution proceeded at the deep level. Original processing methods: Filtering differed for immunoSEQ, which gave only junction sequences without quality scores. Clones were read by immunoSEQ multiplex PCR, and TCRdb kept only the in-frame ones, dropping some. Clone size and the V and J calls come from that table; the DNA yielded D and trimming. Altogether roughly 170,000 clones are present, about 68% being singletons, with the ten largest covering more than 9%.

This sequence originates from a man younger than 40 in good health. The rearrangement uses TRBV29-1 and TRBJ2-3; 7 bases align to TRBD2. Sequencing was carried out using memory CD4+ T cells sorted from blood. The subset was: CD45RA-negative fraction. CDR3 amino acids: CSVELAVSTDTQYF. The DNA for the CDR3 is TGCAGCGTTGAGCTAGCGGTGAGCACAGATACGCAGTATTTT.